This T cell receptor (beta chain) was recorded in a study of T-cell memory formation after mild COVID-19. The V gene's germline CDR1 is LGHDT and CDR2 YNNKEL (reference sequence). Trimming pared 5 bases from V and 5 bases from J, leaving 12 bases between. The CDR3 runs to 13 residues. TCRdb redid the calling of the 5' RACE reads with MiXCR, one entry per CDR3 protein. In the table there are 410,000 or so distinct CDR3 sequences, 20% to 25% of which are singletons. V gene TRBV3-1 combines with J gene TRBJ1-2; D not certain. Input material: PBMCs or a T cell subset sorted from them (not recorded which). The TCR comes from an adult woman who had mild COVID-19 (a few samples of this study predate the infection). Cell type and time point are not known. In nucleotides, the CDR3 is TGTGCCAGCAGCTTTCAGGACCTGTATGGCTACACCTTC. Protein: CASSFQDLYGYTF. Looking up the rest from reference TRBV3-1 and TRBJ1-2 gives the full variable domain: DTAVSQTPKYLVTQMGNDKSIKCEQNLGHDTMYWYKQDSKKFLKIMFSYNNKELIINETVPNRFSPKSPDKAHLNLHINSLELGDSAVYFCASSFQDLYGYTFGSGTRLTVV.